This is a list of T cell receptor beta chains from one sample in a study of CD8 T cells in Susac syndrome. Via MiXCR, TCRdb re-called the immunoSEQ multiplex PCR reads, giving one row per CDR3 protein. The table records about 150,000 distinct CDR3 sequences, roughly 95% of them present only once. The sequencing sample was made of CD8+ T cells from PBMCs. The source is a human donor with multiple sclerosis. Both conserved end residues are part of each CDR3. Clone size is stated in some rows and not others, as once, few, many or a class when expanded.

clone_size	v_call	j_call	cdr3_length	cdr3_aa
few	TRBV18	TRBJ2-1	16	CASSPGLAGAYNEQFF
once	TRBV20-1	TRBJ1-2	14	CSAIPEGVLWGYTF
NA	TRBV19	TRBJ1-1	12	CASRKGGTEAFF
NA	TRBV5-1	TRBJ2-3	15	CASSFGQGAGDTQYF
NA	TRBV20-1	TRBJ1-2	11	CSAREGDGYTF
NA	TRBV15	TRBJ1-4	17	CATSRSPGAKTNEKLFF
NA	TRBV29-1	TRBJ2-1	14	CSAFSGTGHNEQFF
NA	TRBV27	TRBJ2-7	14	CASSSPGLLDEQYF
NA	TRBV20-1	TRBJ2-1	19	CSARDLGGWGAVRLDEQFF
NA	TRBV6-4	TRBJ1-5	13	CASSDDGNQPQHF
NA	TRBV12-3/TRBV12-4	TRBJ1-1	14	CASSWTGSNTEAFF
NA	TRBV29-1	TRBJ2-7	10	CSVEMGEQYF
NA	TRBV6-2/TRBV6-3	TRBJ2-1	14	CASRVAGTYNEQFF
NA	TRBV6-2/TRBV6-3	TRBJ2-1	15	CASSYPRGTENEQFF
NA	TRBV27	TRBJ2-1	16	CASSFGVWGTYNEQFF
NA	TRBV3-1	TRBJ1-2	17	CASSQGPGQGFGYGYTF
NA	TRBV11-2	TRBJ2-5	16	CASSLRPDRSQETQYF
few	TRBV20-1	TRBJ1-1	13	CSARDVGGTEAFF
NA	TRBV29-1	TRBJ2-1	14	CSSVSERGFNEQFF
NA	TRBV4-1	TRBJ2-5	16	CASSQKGLAGVETQYF
NA	TRBV15	TRBJ2-1	15	CATSREWDPLNEQFF
few	TRBV20-1	TRBJ2-3	10	CSVGTDTQYF
NA	TRBV30	TRBJ1-2	13	CALPTGGLYGYTF
NA	TRBV25-1	TRBJ2-4	13	CASRDDTPNIQYF
NA	TRBV12-3/TRBV12-4	TRBJ1-6	14	CASSSGQFNSPLHF
NA	TRBV20-1	TRBJ1-1	15	CSARHRGGSLAEAFF
NA	TRBV12-3/TRBV12-4	TRBJ1-5	14	CASSWDSSNQPQHF
NA	TRBV12-3/TRBV12-4	TRBJ1-2	13	CASSLALRDGYTF
once	TRBV29-1	TRBJ1-5	11	CSVEDSGAAHF
once	TRBV6-5	TRBJ2-2	14	CASRTGPGTGELFF
NA	TRBV20-1	TRBJ2-5	11	CSARGGQTQYF
once	TRBV29-1	TRBJ2-7	13	CSVDEGRAGEQYF
NA	TRBV20-1	TRBJ2-1	14	CSAWGTHSYNEQFF
NA	TRBV3-1	TRBJ2-4	15	CASSRDRDDEDIQYF
NA	TRBV5-6	TRBJ2-3	15	CASSLDAGSTDTQYF
NA	TRBV5-1	TRBJ2-1	15	CASSLNTGGFNEQFF
NA	TRBV19	TRBJ2-1	15	CASSLGQGSVDEQFF
NA	TRBV30	TRBJ1-2	14	CAWSGTATNYGYTF
NA	TRBV4-1	TRBJ2-2	13	CASAPSNTGELFF
NA	TRBV7-6	TRBJ2-5	15	CASSLSRQGWETQYF
NA	TRBV23-1	TRBJ1-1	8	CANEEAFF
NA	TRBV29-1	TRBJ2-7	11	CSVSQGAEQYF
NA	TRBV14	TRBJ2-1	12	CASSPGRDEQFF
NA	TRBV2	TRBJ1-2	13	CASRERNNYGYTF
NA	TRBV27	TRBJ2-2	14	CASSPGTGIGELFF
NA	TRBV4-2	TRBJ2-1	11	CASSQGREQFF
NA	TRBV13	TRBJ2-3	18	CASSLALWEGPSTDTQYF
NA	TRBV29-1	TRBJ2-7	15	CSVEEGDRETYEQYF
once	TRBV30	TRBJ1-2	15	CAWSTGTPKLYGYTF
NA	TRBV29-1	TRBJ2-5	10	CSVEEFVQYF
NA	TRBV27	TRBJ2-4	16	CASSLTGGVGKNIQYF
NA	TRBV30	TRBJ2-1	13	CAWVSWSSNEQFF
NA	TRBV12-3/TRBV12-4	TRBJ1-1	14	CASTLGRMNTEAFF
NA	TRBV5-1	TRBJ2-2	18	CASSLTHPGTSNTGELFF
NA	TRBV29-1	TRBJ2-3	12	CSVYDREDTQYF
few	TRBV3-1	TRBJ1-6	14	CASSPGQSNSPLHF
NA	TRBV30	TRBJ1-2	13	CAAIDRGNYGYTF